This TCR beta chain appears in the sequencing data of a study of T cell responses to AZD1222 COVID-19 vaccine. Study summary: Pooling of second doses given at about 4 or about 12 weeks was done. Study-level results: Unmutated variant regions reportedly attract nearly half of all spike-specific TCRs. Donor demographics were predominantly white British with a female majority; clonal diversity may be underestimated. Increases in Spike-specific TCR breadth and depth were seen after two AZD1222 doses.

Germline V gives CDR1 ENHRY, CDR2 SYGVKD. The V gene end was trimmed by 0 bases and the J gene end by 5 bases; junction bases not matched to a gene: 3. The CDR3 has 14 amino acids. Data came from immunoSEQ multiplex PCR; TCRdb stores just in-frame clones and leaves some out. The sample includes about 94,000 clones, roughly 84% of them seen just once. In regard to this clone: What it binds is not known.

The genes are TRBV10-3 and TRBJ2-5, with 7 bases lining up with TRBD2. Material: peripheral blood, obtained on day 0 of AZD1222 vaccination. This TCR derives from an adult in good health. The CDR3 DNA reads as TGTGCCATCAGTGAGTCCGGGGGGTTGGAGACCCAGTACTTC. Residues: CAISESGGLETQYF.